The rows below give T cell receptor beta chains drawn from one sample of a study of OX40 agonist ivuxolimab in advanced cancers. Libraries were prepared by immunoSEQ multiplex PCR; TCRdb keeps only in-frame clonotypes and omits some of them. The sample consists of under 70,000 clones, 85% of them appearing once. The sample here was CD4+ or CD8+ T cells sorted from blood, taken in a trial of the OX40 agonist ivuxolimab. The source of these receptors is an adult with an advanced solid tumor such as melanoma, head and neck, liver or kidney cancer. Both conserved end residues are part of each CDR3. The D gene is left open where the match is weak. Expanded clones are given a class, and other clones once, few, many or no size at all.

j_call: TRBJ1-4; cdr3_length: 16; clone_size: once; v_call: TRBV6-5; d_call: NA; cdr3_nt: TGTGCCAGCAGTTACTCAGGCAGGCCGGGTTATGAAAAACTGTTTTTT; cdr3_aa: CASSYSGRPGYEKLFF
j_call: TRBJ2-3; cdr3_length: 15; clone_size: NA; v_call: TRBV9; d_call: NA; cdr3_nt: TGTGCCAGCAGCGTAGGCGGCCCTCGGGGAGATACGCAGTATTTT; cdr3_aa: CASSVGGPRGDTQYF
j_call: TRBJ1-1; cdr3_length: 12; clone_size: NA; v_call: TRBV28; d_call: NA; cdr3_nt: TGTGCCAGCAGTTCCCGTAACACTGAAGCTTTCTTT; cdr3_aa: CASSSRNTEAFF
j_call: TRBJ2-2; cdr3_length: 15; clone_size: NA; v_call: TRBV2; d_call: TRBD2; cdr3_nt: TGTGCCAGCAGGGGTAGCGGGGTAAACACCGGGGAGCTGTTTTTT; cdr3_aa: CASRGSGVNTGELFF
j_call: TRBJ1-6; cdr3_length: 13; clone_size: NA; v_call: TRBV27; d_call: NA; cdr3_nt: TGTGCCAGCGGGGGTCTGGGCCGGTCACCCCTCCACTTT; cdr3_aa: CASGGLGRSPLHF
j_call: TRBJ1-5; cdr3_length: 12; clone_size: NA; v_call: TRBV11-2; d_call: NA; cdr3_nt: TGTGCCAGCGCCGGTTCAGGTCAGCCCCAGCATTTT; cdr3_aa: CASAGSGQPQHF
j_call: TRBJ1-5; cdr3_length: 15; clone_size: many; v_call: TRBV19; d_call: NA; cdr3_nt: TGTGCCAGTAGTGCGGTTGAAGGATCCAATCAGCCCCAGCATTTT; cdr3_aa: CASSAVEGSNQPQHF
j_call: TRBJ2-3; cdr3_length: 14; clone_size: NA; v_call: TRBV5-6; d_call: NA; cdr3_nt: TGTGCCAGCATGGGGAGGCACAATGAAAATACGCAGTATTTT; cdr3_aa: CASMGRHNENTQYF
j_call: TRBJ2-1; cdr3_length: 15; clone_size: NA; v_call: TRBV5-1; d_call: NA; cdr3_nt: TGCGCCAGCAGCTTGGCGGCAGGCCCTTACAATGAGCAGTTCTTC; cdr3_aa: CASSLAAGPYNEQFF
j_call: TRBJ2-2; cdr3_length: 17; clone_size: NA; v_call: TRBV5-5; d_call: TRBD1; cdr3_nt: TGTGCCAGCAGCTTGCGTCCGGGACAGACGAACACCGGGGAGCTGTTTTTT; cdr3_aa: CASSLRPGQTNTGELFF
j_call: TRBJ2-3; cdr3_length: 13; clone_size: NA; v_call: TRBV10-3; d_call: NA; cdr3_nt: TGTGCCATCAGTGAGGGCCCGTTGGATACGCAGTATTTT; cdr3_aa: CAISEGPLDTQYF
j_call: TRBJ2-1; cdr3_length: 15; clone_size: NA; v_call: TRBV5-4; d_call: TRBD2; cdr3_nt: TGTGCCAGAGGAGGGCGGGGGGGCTTCCACAATGAGCAGTTCTTC; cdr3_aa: CARGGRGGFHNEQFF
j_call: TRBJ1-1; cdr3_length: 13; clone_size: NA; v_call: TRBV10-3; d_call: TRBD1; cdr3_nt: TGTGCCATCAGTGCCGGGACAGAGAGTGAAGCTTTCTTT; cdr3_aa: CAISAGTESEAFF
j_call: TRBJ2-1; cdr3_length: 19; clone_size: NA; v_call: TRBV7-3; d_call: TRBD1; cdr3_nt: TGTGCCAGCAGCCTCACCTTAGGGGGCGGTGCGGGTGTGTACAATGAGCAGTTCTTC; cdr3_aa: CASSLTLGGGAGVYNEQFF
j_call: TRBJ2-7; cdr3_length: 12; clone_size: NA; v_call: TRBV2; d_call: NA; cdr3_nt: TGTGCCAGCATGAGGGATTTCTACGAGCAGTACTTC; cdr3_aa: CASMRDFYEQYF
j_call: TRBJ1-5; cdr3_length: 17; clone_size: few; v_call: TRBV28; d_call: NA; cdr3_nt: TGTGCCAGCAGTTTGTTTGGGCGGGGGGCCAGCAATCAGCCCCAGCATTTT; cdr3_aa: CASSLFGRGASNQPQHF
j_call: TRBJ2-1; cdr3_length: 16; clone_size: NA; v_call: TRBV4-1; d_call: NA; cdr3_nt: TGCGCCAGCAGCCAAGGTACGGGAGCGTCCTACAATGAGCAGTTCTTC; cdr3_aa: CASSQGTGASYNEQFF
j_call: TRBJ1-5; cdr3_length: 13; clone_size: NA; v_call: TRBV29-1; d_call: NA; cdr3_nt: TGCAGCGTTGCAGGGGACAACAATCAGCCCCAGCATTTT; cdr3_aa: CSVAGDNNQPQHF
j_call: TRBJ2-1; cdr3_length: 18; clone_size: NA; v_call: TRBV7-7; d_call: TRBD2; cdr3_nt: TGTGCCAGCAGCTTATTCCCAAGCGGGGGGGCCGCCTACAATGAGCAGTTCTTC; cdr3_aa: CASSLFPSGGAAYNEQFF
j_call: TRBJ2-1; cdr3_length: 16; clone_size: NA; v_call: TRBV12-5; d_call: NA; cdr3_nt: TGTGCTAGTGCCCCTTCCCTAGCGCGAGGGGTCCATGAGCAGTTCTTC; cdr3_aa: CASAPSLARGVHEQFF
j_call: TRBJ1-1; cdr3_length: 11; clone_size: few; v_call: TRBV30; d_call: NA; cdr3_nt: TGTGCCTGGAGTGTGAACAGTGAAGCTTTCTTT; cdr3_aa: CAWSVNSEAFF
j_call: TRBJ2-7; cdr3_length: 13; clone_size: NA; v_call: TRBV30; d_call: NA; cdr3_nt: TGTGCCTGGAGTCAGGGTCTCCTCTACGAGCAGTACTTC; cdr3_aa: CAWSQGLLYEQYF
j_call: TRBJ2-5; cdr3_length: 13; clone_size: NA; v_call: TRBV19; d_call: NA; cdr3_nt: TGTGCCAGTAGTTCGACCTTAGGGGAGACCCAGTACTTC; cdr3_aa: CASSSTLGETQYF
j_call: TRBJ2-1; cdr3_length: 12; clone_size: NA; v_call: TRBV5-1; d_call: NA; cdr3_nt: TGCGCCAGCTGGTCGGTGTACAATGAGCAGTTCTTC; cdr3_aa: CASWSVYNEQFF
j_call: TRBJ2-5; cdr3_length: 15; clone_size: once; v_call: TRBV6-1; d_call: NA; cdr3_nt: TGTGCCAGCTTTAGCACCGGGACAACGGAGGGGACCCAGTACTTC; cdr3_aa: CASFSTGTTEGTQYF
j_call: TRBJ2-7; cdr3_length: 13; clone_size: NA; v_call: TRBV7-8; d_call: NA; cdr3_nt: TGTGCCAGCAGTTACGGGGCCTCCTACGAGCAGTACTTC; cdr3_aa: CASSYGASYEQYF
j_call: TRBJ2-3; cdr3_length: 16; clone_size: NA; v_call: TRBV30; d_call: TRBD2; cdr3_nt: TGTGCCTGGAGCCTGACTAGCGGGAGGGCCACAGATACGCAGTGTTTT; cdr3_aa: CAWSLTSGRATDTQCF
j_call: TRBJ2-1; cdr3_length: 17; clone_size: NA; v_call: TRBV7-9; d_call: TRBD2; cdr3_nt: TGTGCCAGCAGCTTATGGGGGACCTTGGCTAGCGGCAATGAGCAGTTCTTC; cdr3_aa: CASSLWGTLASGNEQFF
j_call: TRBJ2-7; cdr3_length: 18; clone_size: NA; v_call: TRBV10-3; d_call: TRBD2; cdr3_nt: TGTGCCATCAGCACACACTTTGAAAGCGGGAGGCCCACCTACGAGCAGTACTTC; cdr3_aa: CAISTHFESGRPTYEQYF
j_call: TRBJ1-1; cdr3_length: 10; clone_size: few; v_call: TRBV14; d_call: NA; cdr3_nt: TGTGCCAGCAGCCACTTTCGGACTTTCTTT; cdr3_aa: CASSHFRTFF
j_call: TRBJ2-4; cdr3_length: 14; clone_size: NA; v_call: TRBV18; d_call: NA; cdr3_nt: TGTGCCAGCTCACCAGTAGGGGTCGCGAACATTCAGTACTTC; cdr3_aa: CASSPVGVANIQYF
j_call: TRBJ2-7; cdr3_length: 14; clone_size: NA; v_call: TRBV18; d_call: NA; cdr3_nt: TGTGCCAGCTCACCGAAAGCGAGCTCCTACGAGCAGTACTTC; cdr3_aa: CASSPKASSYEQYF
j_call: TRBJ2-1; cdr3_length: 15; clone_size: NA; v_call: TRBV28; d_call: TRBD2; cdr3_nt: TGTGCCATCGAGCCTAGCGGGGCCCCCAGGGATGAGCAGTTCTTC; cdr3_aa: CAIEPSGAPRDEQFF
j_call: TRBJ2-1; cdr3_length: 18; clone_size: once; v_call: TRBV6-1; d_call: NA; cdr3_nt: TGTGCCAGCAGTGAAGAGATCCTCGTTGCCAGGGGGGAAGGAAAGCAGTTCTTC; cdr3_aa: CASSEEILVARGEGKQFF
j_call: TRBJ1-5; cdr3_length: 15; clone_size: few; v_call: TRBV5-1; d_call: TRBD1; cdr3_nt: TGCGCCAGCAGCTTGACAGGGGGCAGCAATCAGCCCCAGCATTTT; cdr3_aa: CASSLTGGSNQPQHF
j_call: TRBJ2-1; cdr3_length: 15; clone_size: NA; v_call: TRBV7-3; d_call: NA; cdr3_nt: TGTGCCAGCAGCTTCGGGGACTCGAATGGCGATGAGCAGTTCTTC; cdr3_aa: CASSFGDSNGDEQFF
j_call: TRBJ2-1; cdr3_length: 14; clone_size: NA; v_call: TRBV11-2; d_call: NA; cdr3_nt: TGTGCCAGCAGCTTAAACGCGGTTTCCAATGAGCAGTTCTTC; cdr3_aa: CASSLNAVSNEQFF
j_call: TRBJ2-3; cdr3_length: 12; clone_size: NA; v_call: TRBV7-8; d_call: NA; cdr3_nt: TGTGCCAGCAGCTTAGGGTATGATACGCAGTATTTT; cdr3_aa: CASSLGYDTQYF
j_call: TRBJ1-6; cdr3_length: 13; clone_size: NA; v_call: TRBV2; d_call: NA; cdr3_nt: TGTGCCAGCACGTCTCAGTATAATTCACCCCTCCACTTT; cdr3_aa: CASTSQYNSPLHF
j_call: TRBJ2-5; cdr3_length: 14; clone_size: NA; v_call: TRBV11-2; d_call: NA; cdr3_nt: TGTGCCAGCGAGGGCGGACCTACTCGGGCGACCCAGTACTTC; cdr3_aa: CASEGGPTRATQYF
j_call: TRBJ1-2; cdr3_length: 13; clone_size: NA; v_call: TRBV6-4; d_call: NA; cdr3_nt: TGTGCCAGCAGCCCCGGGCCAAAACTTGGCTACACCTTC; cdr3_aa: CASSPGPKLGYTF
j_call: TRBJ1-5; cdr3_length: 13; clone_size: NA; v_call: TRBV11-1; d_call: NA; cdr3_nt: TGTGCCAGCAGCGGGGATAGCAATCAGCCCCAGCATTTT; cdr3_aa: CASSGDSNQPQHF
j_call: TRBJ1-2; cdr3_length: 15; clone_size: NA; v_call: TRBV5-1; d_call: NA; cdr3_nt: TGCGCCAGCAGCTTGGCCGAAGGGAATGGCTATGGCTACACCTTC; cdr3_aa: CASSLAEGNGYGYTF
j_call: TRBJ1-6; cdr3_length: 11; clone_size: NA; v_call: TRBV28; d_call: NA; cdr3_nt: TGTGCCACCCGGGGGGCACCACCCCTCCACTTT; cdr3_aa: CATRGAPPLHF
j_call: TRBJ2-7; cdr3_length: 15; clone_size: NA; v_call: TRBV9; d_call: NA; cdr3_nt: TGTGCCAGCAGCGTAGCCGAAGGGTACACCTACGAGCAGTACTTC; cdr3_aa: CASSVAEGYTYEQYF